The clone carrying this T cell receptor beta chain was found a few times. The antigen remains undetermined. V was cut by 4 bases and J by 3 bases, with 7 bases left in between. CDR3 length equals 13 residues. The germline CDR1 and CDR2 sequences are ENHRY and SYGVKD. This specimen comes from a study of vaccination and CD4 T cells after COVID-19. The Oncomine TCR Beta short-read assay sequenced DNA from cultured CD4+ T cells. TCRdb itself ran the PCR reads through MiXCR, one entry per CDR3 protein. The sample lists 13,000 to 15,000 distinct CDR3 sequences; approximately 61% were seen once. Treatment of the sample: roughly ten-day PBMC culture with coronavirus spike peptide pools or control peptides (ViraFEST assay).

This clonotype originated in a human donor who had recovered from COVID-19. The V call is TRBV10-3, the J call TRBJ1-5; D is undetermined. Sequencing input: CD4+ T cells from blood, cultured in vitro. The CDR3 loop is CAISGGVNQPQHF. The CDR3 DNA sequence: TGTGCCATCAGTGGGGGTGTCAATCAGCCCCAGCATTTT.